Shown below are 24 T cell receptor beta chains from a single sample sequenced in a study of regulatory T cells in long-lasting Graves disease. In building TCR beta libraries, iRepertoire HTBI primers were used together with Arm-PCR of CDR3 regions. One entry per CDR3 protein results from TCRdb running MiXCR on the multiplex PCR reads. The sample yields some 500,000 distinct CDR3 sequences, 13% seen once. As for time point: newly diagnosed GD, antithyroid drugs for less than 3 months. Researchers made the TCR library from RNA that was extracted from PBMCs. This sample was shared with a second study, whose subject was T cells in Graves' hyperthyroidism and ophthalmopathy.

The source material was peripheral blood mononuclear cells (PBMCs), sampled at new diagnosis, from a patient treated with antithyroid drugs. The receptors stem from a young man with Graves disease.

This clonotype has ten or more counts. The chain employs TRBV29-1 and TRBJ1-2; D gene ambiguous. Germline CDR1 SQVTM, CDR2 ANQGSEA. The CDR3 loop spans 11 amino acids. CDR3 bases: TGCAGTGTGGGCGAGAGCTATGGCTACACCTTC. Translating gives CSVGESYGYTF. Full variable domain (outside the CDR3, taken from reference TRBV29-1 and TRBJ1-2): SAVISQKPSRDICQRGTSLTIQCQVDSQVTMMFWYRQQPGQSLTLIATANQGSEATYESGFVIDKFPISRPNLTFSTLTVSNMSPEDSSIYLCSVGESYGYTFGSGTRLTVV.

This clonotype showed up many times. The V gene is TRBV5-8, the J gene TRBJ2-3; D unresolved. This CDR3 contains 14 residues. The germline V and J ends were trimmed by 0 bases and 4 bases, with 9 bases remaining between them. Per the germline V gene, CDR1 is SGHTS and CDR2 is YDEGEE. CDR3 bases: TGTGCCAGCAGCTTGGAAGCTCCGTCAGATACGCAGTATTTT. This codes for CASSLEAPSDTQYF. The full variable domain, rest sourced from reference TRBV5-8 and TRBJ2-3, is EAGVTQSPTHLIKTRGQQATLRCSPISGHTSVYWYQQALGLGLQFLLWYDEGEERNRGNFPPRFSGRQFPNYSSELNVNALELEDSALYLCASSLEAPSDTQYFGPGTRLTVL.

This clonotype was seen at least ten times. The chain joins TRBV2 to TRBJ2-1; TRBD2 agrees at 8 bases. The CDR3 has 16 residues. Germline CDR1 and CDR2: SNHLY and FYNNEI. V dropped 6 bases and J dropped 1; count of bases not matched to a gene: 8. This CDR3 is CASRSSGRSSYNEQFF. The CDR3 DNA follows: TGTGCCAGCAGATCTAGCGGGCGATCTTCCTACAATGAGCAGTTCTTC.

This clonotype has ten or more counts. This rearrangement joins TRBV2 to TRBJ2-6; D perhaps matches TRBD2 (5 bases). This CDR3 comprises 16 residues. Trimming shortened V by 3 bases and J by 4 bases, and 13 bases separated the two germline ends. From germline, CDR1 is SNHLY and CDR2 FYNNEI. The CDR3 reads CASSEFSAGGANVLTF. As DNA, the CDR3 is TGTGCCAGCAGTGAGTTTTCGGCGGGCGGGGCCAACGTCCTGACTTTC.

The V gene is TRBV6-5, the J gene TRBJ1-5; maybe TRBD1 (6 bases). The CDR3 sequence is 13 residues long. Germline CDR1 reads MNHEY; CDR2 reads SVGAGI. Trimming cost V 4 bases and J 7 bases, with 11 bases left between them. CDR3 protein: CASSSSGDQPQHF. The CDR3 bases are TGTGCCAGCAGTTCATCAGGGGACCAGCCCCAGCATTTT.

Ten or more counts support this clonotype. The CDR3 loop is CASSFGHPSTDTQYF. DNA for the CDR3: TGTGCCAGCAGTTTCGGGCACCCCAGCACAGATACGCAGTATTTT. V and J are TRBV6-2 or TRBV6-3 and TRBJ2-3, with D hard to call. Germline CDR1 reads MNHEY; CDR2 reads SVGEGT. The CDR3 runs to 15 residues. V dropped 4 bases and J dropped 0 bases, with 11 bases sitting between them.

This clonotype was observed at least ten times. This chain links TRBV11-2 with TRBJ2-5; TRBD2 is a possible D gene (6 bases). Per germline, CDR1 SGHAT and CDR2 FQNNGV. Trimming pared 5 bases from V and 2 bases from J, leaving 12 bases between. The CDR3 totals 14 residues. The CDR3 sequence is CASSRPGLQETQYF. The CDR3 coding sequence is TGTGCCAGCAGCCGGCCGGGACTTCAAGAGACCCAGTACTTC.

The chain uses TRBV7-2 and TRBJ2-7; 7 bases line up with TRBD1. V shed 5 bases and J 0 bases; nucleotides not matched to a gene: 7. The CDR3 extends over 15 amino acids. Germline CDR1 SGHTA, CDR2 FQGNSA. Written as DNA, the CDR3 is TGTGCCAGCAGCCTTGGACAGGAACCCTCCTACGAGCAGTACTTC. Residues: CASSLGQEPSYEQYF.

This clonotype was observed many times. The chain employs TRBV3-1 and TRBJ2-3; TRBD2 matches 7 bases. Germline CDR1 is LGHDT and CDR2 is YNNKEL (reference sequence). V was clipped by 4 bases and J by 6 bases; unmatched bases: 7. This CDR3 is 14 amino acids long. CDR3 loop: CASSLKGGPDTQYF. DNA of the CDR3: TGTGCCAGCAGCCTAAAGGGAGGGCCTGATACGCAGTATTTT.

In its sample, this clonotype was seen many times. The chain couples TRBV7-9 to TRBJ2-1; D call uncertain. Germline V gene sequence: CDR1 SEHNR, CDR2 FQNEAQ (reference sequence). Trimming cost V 1 base and J 8 bases, with 12 bases left between them. The CDR3 covers 14 residues. CDR3 coding DNA: TGTGCCAGCAGCTTAGAGGTAGAAGCCTATGAGCAGTTCTTC. Encoded protein: CASSLEVEAYEQFF.

There are many counts of this clonotype. This chain connects TRBV18 to TRBJ1-1; D is uncertain. The V gene lost 4 bases and the J gene lost 4 bases, with 7 bases spanning the gap. Looked up from germline, CDR1 is KGHSH and CDR2 is LQKENI. The CDR3 consists of 12 residues. The CDR3 reads CASSRRVTEAFF. CDR3 sequence (DNA): TGTGCCAGCTCACGGAGGGTCACTGAAGCTTTCTTT.

The CDR3 region is CASSLEYRASGANVLTF. The CDR3 nucleotides are TGTGCCAGCAGCTTAGAGTATCGGGCCTCTGGGGCCAACGTCCTGACTTTC. The genes are TRBV7-9 and TRBJ2-6; D unclear. Germline V gene sequence: CDR1 SEHNR, CDR2 FQNEAQ (reference sequence). There are 17 residues in the CDR3. Trimming took off 1 base at V and 0 bases at J, with 10 bases between the two ends.

The chain links TRBV20-1 to TRBJ1-3; D remains ambiguous. This CDR3 is built from 14 residues. The V gene lost 3 bases and the J gene lost 0 bases, with 9 bases spanning the gap. Germline V gene lookup returns CDR1 DFQATT and CDR2 SNEGSKA (reference sequence). CDR3 in DNA: TGCAGTGCTAGTTTCGAGGGCTCTGGAAACACCATATATTTT. Residues: CSASFEGSGNTIYF.

This clonotype appeared many times. The chain uses TRBV19 and TRBJ1-1; D unclear. CDR1 is LNHDA and CDR2 is SQIVND in the germline V gene (reference sequence). CDR3 size: 14 residues. V shed 5 bases and J shed 8 bases, with 18 bases lying between them. The CDR3 loop reads CASSETRILGEAFF. Here the CDR3 DNA reads TGTGCCAGTAGTGAAACCAGGATCTTGGGGGAAGCTTTCTTT.

This clonotype was recorded at least ten times. This chain connects TRBV10-2 to TRBJ2-2, with D possibly TRBD2 on 5 matching bases. With 0 bases removed from V and 3 bases from J, the gap between germline ends came to 11 bases. Germline-derived CDR1 and CDR2 are WSHSY and SAAADI. This CDR3 has 16 residues. The CDR3 loop is CASSESEREDTGELFF. The CDR3 bases are TGCGCCAGCAGTGAGTCGGAACGGGAAGACACCGGGGAGCTGTTTTTT.

This clonotype has just a few counts. The chain recombines TRBV20-1 with TRBJ2-7; TRBD2 is a possible D gene (6 bases). Germline CDR1 DFQATT, CDR2 SNEGSKA (reference sequence). The CDR3 covers 14 residues. Between the trimmed V and J ends, which lost 5 bases and 4 bases, there was a span of 18 bases. The CDR3 here is CSAASPGDIYEQYF. In DNA, the CDR3 is TGCAGTGCTGCCAGCCCGGGAGACATTTACGAGCAGTACTTC.

The table lists this clonotype with many counts. The chain combines TRBV12-3 or TRBV12-4 with TRBJ2-1; tentatively, D is TRBD1 (5 bases). The CDR3 has 13 residues. V was cut by 3 bases and J by 6 bases, with 9 bases left in between. CDR3 sequence: CASSFGQLNEQFF. The CDR3 DNA follows: TGTGCCAGCAGTTTTGGACAACTCAATGAGCAGTTCTTC.

A remark on this clonotype: The junction departs from the called germline gene at one end, perhaps through a read error. The chain uses TRBV12-3 or TRBV12-4 and TRBJ2-1; 11 bases match TRBD2. This CDR3 is 17 amino acids long. This CDR3 is CAGSSGTSGPTGDEQFF. As DNA, the CDR3 is TGTGCCGGCAGTTCCGGGACTAGCGGACCAACAGGCGATGAGCAGTTCTTC.

This clonotype was detected many times. V gene TRBV12-3 or TRBV12-4 combines with J gene TRBJ2-1; D uncertain. The CDR3 runs 14 residues. Trimming took 1 base from V and 5 from J, leaving 9 bases between them. CDR3 residues: CASSLGLKHNEQFF. The CDR3 nucleotides are TGTGCCAGCAGTTTAGGGCTTAAACACAATGAGCAGTTCTTC.

There are many counts of this clonotype. This rearrangement joins TRBV27 to TRBJ1-5; possibly TRBD1 for D (6 bases). There are 17 residues in the CDR3. Germline V gene data show CDR1 as MNHEY and CDR2 as SMNVEV (reference sequence). V lost 1 base and J 0 bases, leaving 13 bases between the germline ends. CDR3 sequence: CASSLWGGLNSNQPQHF. The CDR3 DNA follows: TGTGCCAGCAGTTTATGGGGGGGCTTAAATAGCAATCAGCCCCAGCATTTT.

There are many counts of this clonotype. The V gene is TRBV2, the J gene TRBJ2-7; no firm D call. This CDR3 spans 11 amino acids. Between the trimmed V and J ends, which lost 7 bases and 3 bases, there was a span of 7 bases. Germline loops: CDR1 SNHLY, CDR2 FYNNEI. Here the CDR3 reads CASIQLYEQYF. The CDR3, as DNA: TGTGCCAGCATACAACTCTACGAGCAGTACTTC.

Only a few counts were recorded for this clonotype. The V call is TRBV4-1, the J call TRBJ2-7; a possible D gene is TRBD1 (6 bases). Germline V gene lookup returns CDR1 MGHRA and CDR2 YSYEKL. The V end lost 2 bases, the J end lost 0 bases, and 14 bases lay between the germline ends. The CDR3 sequence is 16 residues long. CDR3 protein: CASSQSGTWSSYEQYF. CDR3 nucleotide sequence: TGCGCCAGCAGCCAATCCGGGACATGGAGCTCCTACGAGCAGTACTTC.

This clonotype was counted many times. The chain links TRBV6-2 or TRBV6-3 to TRBJ2-7; possibly TRBD2 for D (5 bases). CDR3 length: 15 amino acids. The ends were cut back, 6 bases at V and 1 base at J, with 16 bases in the middle. Germline V lookup: CDR1 MNHEY, CDR2 SVGEGT. The CDR3 bases are TGTGCCAGCAGAGAGGGAATAAGTGGTTCCTACGAGCAGTACTTC. Residues: CASREGISGSYEQYF.

This clonotype was counted at least ten times. V and J are TRBV20-1 and TRBJ2-1; 10 positions agree with TRBD2. The V segment lost 3 bases and the J segment 4 bases; nucleotides outside the gene matches: 15. The germline V gene has CDR1 DFQATT and CDR2 SNEGSKA (reference sequence). The CDR3 loop spans 18 amino acids. The CDR3: CSARDSSGSGVRYNEQFF. The CDR3 coding sequence is TGCAGTGCTAGGGATTCTAGCGGGAGTGGGGTGCGGTACAATGAGCAGTTCTTC.